This is a list of T cell receptor beta chains from one sample in a study of blood T cell repertoires in COVID-19. Profiling relied on immunoSEQ multiplex PCR, and the TCRdb table lists in-frame clones only, not all of them. This sample has 150,000 to 200,000 clones, with over 75% found just once. What was sequenced was peripheral blood. The receptors were sampled from a woman aged 70-85 years with acute or convalescent COVID-19. The CDR3 runs from the conserved cysteine through the conserved F or W. A D gene is named only where the DNA matches it firmly. A clone size is listed for some rows: how often the clone was seen (once, few, many), or a class if it is expanded.

j_gene,d_gene,len,abundance,v_gene,CDR3nt,CDR3aa
TRBJ2-5,TRBD2,15,-,TRBV27,TGTGCCAGCAGTCTAATAGCGGGAGGACAAGAGACCCAGTACTTC,CASSLIAGGQETQYF
TRBJ2-2,-,13,many,TRBV6-5,TGTGCCAGCGAGGGAGTAACGGCCGGGGAGCTGTTTTTT,CASEGVTAGELFF
TRBJ2-1,-,12,-,TRBV2,TGTGCCAGCACCCTTGTAGTAGAACAGCAGTTCTTC,CASTLVVEQQFF
TRBJ2-1,-,13,-,TRBV29-1,TGCAGCGTTGAAGATTTTACCCCCGCTAGAGCCCTCTTC,CSVEDFTPARALF
TRBJ1-2,-,14,-,TRBV21-1,TGTGCCAGCATCAACGACAGAAGATTCACCGGCTACACCTTC,CASINDRRFTGYTF
TRBJ2-5,-,19,-,TRBV9,TGTGCCAGCAGCGTAGCGGTGCCCCGTGGCGGAATCAAAGAAGAGACCCAGTACTTC,CASSVAVPRGGIKEETQYF
TRBJ2-3,-,14,once,TRBV14,TGTGCCAGCAGCCAAAGACAGGGCACAGATACGCAGTATTTT,CASSQRQGTDTQYF
TRBJ2-3,TRBD2,16,-,TRBV2,TGTGCCAGCAGCCCGGGACTAGCGGGAGCCACAGATACGCAGTATTTT,CASSPGLAGATDTQYF
TRBJ2-7,-,15,few,TRBV5-4,TGTGCCAGCAGCCCCTTTGCGGGGGCCACCTACGAGCAGTACTTC,CASSPFAGATYEQYF
TRBJ2-3,TRBD1,15,-,TRBV5-6,TGTGCCAGCAGCTCGATTGGACAGGCCACAGATACGCAGTATTTT,CASSSIGQATDTQYF
TRBJ2-1,-,15,-,TRBV3-1/TRBV3-2,TGTGCCAGCAGCCAAAGGGAGGATCTAATCGATGAGCAGTTCTTC,CASSQREDLIDEQFF
TRBJ2-1,-,16,few,TRBV5-6,TGTGCCAGCAGCTTGGGAACAGGGAGCTCCTACAATGAGCAGTTCTTC,CASSLGTGSSYNEQFF
TRBJ2-1,TRBD2,15,-,TRBV30,TGTGCCTGGAGGGGTCTAGCGGGCGGATACAATGAGCAGTTCTTC,CAWRGLAGGYNEQFF
TRBJ1-4,TRBD1,14,once,TRBV6-5,TGTGCCAGCCGTACAGGGGGTAATGCTGAAAAACTGTTTTTT,CASRTGGNAEKLFF
TRBJ1-1,TRBD1,14,-,TRBV6-5,TGTGCCAGCGGGGCAGGGGGCTCGAACACTGAAGCTTTCTTT,CASGAGGSNTEAFF
TRBJ1-2,-,15,-,TRBV5-8,TGTGCCAGCAGATACGGGGGAGGCACTAACTATGGCTACACCTTC,CASRYGGGTNYGYTF
TRBJ1-2,-,14,-,TRBV3-1/TRBV3-2,TGTGCCAGCAGCCCCCGAGGTGCATCCTCTGGCTACACCTTC,CASSPRGASSGYTF
TRBJ2-3,TRBD1,16,-,TRBV30,TGTGCCTGGAGCCCCCGAGGGACAGGGGGAACAGATACGCAGTATTTT,CAWSPRGTGGTDTQYF
TRBJ1-2,TRBD1,12,-,TRBV7-2,TGTGCCACGGGGACAGTCAACTATGGCTACACCTTC,CATGTVNYGYTF
TRBJ2-7,TRBD1,15,-,TRBV6-5,TGTGCCAGCAGGATGGCCGGGACAGGCACCTACGAGCAGTACTTC,CASRMAGTGTYEQYF
TRBJ2-3,TRBD1,17,-,TRBV5-1,TGCGCCAGCAGCAGTGATGGGACAGGGGGCCATTCAGATACGCAGTATTTT,CASSSDGTGGHSDTQYF
TRBJ2-1,TRBD1,14,-,TRBV19,TGTGCCAGTAGCCCGGGACAGACATACAATGAGCAGTTCTTC,CASSPGQTYNEQFF
TRBJ2-1,-,13,-,TRBV14,TGTGCCAGCAGCCAAGACTTGAGGGCCGAGCAGTTCTTC,CASSQDLRAEQFF
TRBJ1-5,TRBD1,14,once,TRBV5-1,TGCGCCAGCAGTGCGGGGACAGGCAATCAGCCCCAGCATTTT,CASSAGTGNQPQHF
TRBJ1-1,TRBD1,13,-,TRBV19,TGTGCCAGTAGCAATACAGGGGACACTGAAGCTTTCTTT,CASSNTGDTEAFF
TRBJ2-1,TRBD2,14,-,TRBV20-1,TGCAGTGCTAGTATACTAGCGGGAGTCCATGAGCAGTTCTTC,CSASILAGVHEQFF
TRBJ2-7,-,13,few,TRBV12-3/TRBV12-4,TGTGCCAGCTGTAAGCAAAGCTCCTACGAGCAGTACTTC,CASCKQSSYEQYF
TRBJ1-4,-,16,-,TRBV30,TGTGCCTGGACACACAGATCCCCCCTAGGGGGAGAAAAACTGTTTTTT,CAWTHRSPLGGEKLFF
TRBJ2-5,-,14,-,TRBV7-9,TGTGCCAGCAGCTCGGGGTGGGAGCAAGAGACCCAGTACTTC,CASSSGWEQETQYF
TRBJ2-2,-,11,few,TRBV6-5,TGTGCCAGCCTAATTCCCGGGGAGCTGTTTTTT,CASLIPGELFF
TRBJ1-1,-,13,many,TRBV7-2,TGTGCCAGCAGAGAGGACATGAACACTGAAGCTTTCTTT,CASREDMNTEAFF
TRBJ1-3,-,13,-,TRBV27,TGTGCCAGCAGTTTATATCCAGGAAACACCATATATTTT,CASSLYPGNTIYF
TRBJ1-1,-,14,-,TRBV5-4,TGTGCCAGCAGCAGAGTGGGACAGAACACTGAAGCTTTCTTT,CASSRVGQNTEAFF
TRBJ2-5,-,15,-,TRBV7-9,TGTGCCAGCAGCCCCCCGGGACTTAGAGGGGAGACCCAGTACTTC,CASSPPGLRGETQYF
TRBJ1-6,-,13,few,TRBV6-4,TGTGCCAGCAGTGTGGCAACGAATTCACCCCTCCACTTT,CASSVATNSPLHF
TRBJ1-2,-,13,once,TRBV5-1,TGCGCCAGCAGCTTGGGGGGAGGAGATGGCTACACCTTC,CASSLGGGDGYTF
TRBJ2-1,TRBD1,17,-,TRBV27,TGTGCCAGCAGTTTATCTAGCCCGGGACAGGCCTACAATGAGCAGTTCTTC,CASSLSSPGQAYNEQFF
TRBJ2-5,-,12,-,TRBV7-2,TGTGCCAGCAGCTTAGGGGAGGAGACCCAGTACTTC,CASSLGEETQYF
TRBJ2-7,-,17,-,TRBV21-1,TGTGCCAGCTTGAAGCCGTGCGGGAGGACGGAGTGCCTCGAGCAGTACTTC,CASLKPCGRTECLEQYF
TRBJ2-3,TRBD1,14,-,TRBV27,TGTGCCAGCAGTTTTTCAGGGGGCGCAGATACGCAGTATTTT,CASSFSGGADTQYF
TRBJ1-2,TRBD1,15,-,TRBV7-2,TGTGCCAGCAGCTTATTTGGGACAGTAAGCTATGGCTACACCTTC,CASSLFGTVSYGYTF
TRBJ2-1,TRBD2,19,once,TRBV4-2,TGTGCCAGCAGCCAAGAGCGAGCGGGAGGACCAAGCTCCTACAATGAGCAGTTCTTC,CASSQERAGGPSSYNEQFF
TRBJ2-3,TRBD2,16,-,TRBV30,TGTGCCTGGAGTGTACTCCGTAGCGGGGACACAGATACGCAGTATTTT,CAWSVLRSGDTDTQYF
TRBJ1-4,-,15,-,TRBV7-9,TGTGCCAGCAGCCCTAGACAGGCAACTAATGAAAAACTGTTTTTT,CASSPRQATNEKLFF
TRBJ2-5,TRBD2,15,-,TRBV24-1,TGTGCCACCAGTGAAAGACTAGCGGGAGGCGAGACCCAGTACTTC,CATSERLAGGETQYF
TRBJ2-5,TRBD2,16,-,TRBV9,TGTGCCAGCAGCGTAGGTCCTAGCGGCGACCTGGAGACCCAGTACTTC,CASSVGPSGDLETQYF
TRBJ2-3,TRBD2,14,-,TRBV3-1/TRBV3-2,TGTGCCAGCAGCGGACTAGCGGGAAAGGATACGCAGTATTTT,CASSGLAGKDTQYF
TRBJ2-7,-,15,-,TRBV6-5,TGTGCCAGCAGCGGAAGGTCTAGCGCCACGATCGAGCAGTACTTC,CASSGRSSATIEQYF
TRBJ2-2,-,16,-,TRBV4-1,TGCGCCAGCAGCCAAGTGGGTGGGGCGGACACCGGGGAGCTGTTTTTT,CASSQVGGADTGELFF
TRBJ2-3,TRBD2,16,-,TRBV5-8,TGTGCCAGCAGCTTACTTAGCGGGAGCCCCACAGATACGCAGTATTTT,CASSLLSGSPTDTQYF
TRBJ2-5,-,13,-,TRBV12-3/TRBV12-4,TGTGCCAGCAGTTCGAAAAGCTGGGAGACCCAGTACTTC,CASSSKSWETQYF
TRBJ1-2,-,15,-,TRBV13,TGTGCCAGCAGCTTATATCAGGGGCGGAACTATGGCTACACCTTC,CASSLYQGRNYGYTF
TRBJ1-2,-,15,-,TRBV19,TGTGCCAGCAAAGAAGGGGGGGGCACCAACTATGGCTACACCTTC,CASKEGGGTNYGYTF
TRBJ1-1,-,13,-,TRBV19,TGTGCCAGTAGTTCCGGACATCCCAAACAAGCTTTCTTT,CASSSGHPKQAFF
TRBJ2-1,TRBD2,16,-,TRBV24-1,TGTGCCACCAGTGAACCCGCGACTAGCGCATACAATGAGCAGTTCTTC,CATSEPATSAYNEQFF